This T cell receptor beta chain was identified during a study of PD-1 blockade in classical Hodgkin lymphoma. Overall study results and limits: Reports described newly diagnosed patients as having lower baseline TCR diversity than healthy donors.

TCRdb keeps only in-frame clones here, not all; method: immunoSEQ multiplex PCR. In the table there are just under 20,000 clones, over 80% of which are singletons. Comments on this clone: Its target is unknown. One end of the junction varies from germline; a read error may be responsible.

This CDR3 has 13 residues. Germline CDR1 reads ENHRY; CDR2 reads SYGVKD. Specified time point: newly diagnosed, previously untreated cHL patient sample. From thawed PBMCs, CD4+ T cells were purified using magnetic negative selection. Comparison used PBMCs from newly diagnosed, untreated classical Hodgkin lymphoma. The V call is TRBV10-3, the J call TRBJ2-2; D may be TRBD2 (5 bases). Sequenced input: CD4+ T cells from blood. This receptor was identified in a human donor with classical Hodgkin lymphoma. CDR3 sequence (DNA): TGTGCCATCAGTCCCCATGAACACCGGGGAGCTGTTTTT. Protein: CAISPHEHRGAVF.